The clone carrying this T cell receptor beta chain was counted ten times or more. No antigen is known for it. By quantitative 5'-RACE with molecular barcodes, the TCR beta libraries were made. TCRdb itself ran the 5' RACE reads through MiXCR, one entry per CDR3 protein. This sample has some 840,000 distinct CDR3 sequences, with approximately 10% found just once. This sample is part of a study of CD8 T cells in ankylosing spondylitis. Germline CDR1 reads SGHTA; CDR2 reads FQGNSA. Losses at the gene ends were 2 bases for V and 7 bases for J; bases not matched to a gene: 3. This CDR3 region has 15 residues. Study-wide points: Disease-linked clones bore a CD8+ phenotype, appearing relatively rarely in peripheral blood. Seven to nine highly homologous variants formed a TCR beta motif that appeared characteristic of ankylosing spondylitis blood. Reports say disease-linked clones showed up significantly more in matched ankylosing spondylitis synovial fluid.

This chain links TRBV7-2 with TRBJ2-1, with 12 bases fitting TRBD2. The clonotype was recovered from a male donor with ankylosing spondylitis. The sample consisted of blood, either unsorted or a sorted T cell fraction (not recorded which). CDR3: CASSLSLAGGNEQFF. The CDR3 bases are TGTGCCAGCAGCTTAAGCCTAGCGGGAGGGAATGAGCAGTTCTTC.